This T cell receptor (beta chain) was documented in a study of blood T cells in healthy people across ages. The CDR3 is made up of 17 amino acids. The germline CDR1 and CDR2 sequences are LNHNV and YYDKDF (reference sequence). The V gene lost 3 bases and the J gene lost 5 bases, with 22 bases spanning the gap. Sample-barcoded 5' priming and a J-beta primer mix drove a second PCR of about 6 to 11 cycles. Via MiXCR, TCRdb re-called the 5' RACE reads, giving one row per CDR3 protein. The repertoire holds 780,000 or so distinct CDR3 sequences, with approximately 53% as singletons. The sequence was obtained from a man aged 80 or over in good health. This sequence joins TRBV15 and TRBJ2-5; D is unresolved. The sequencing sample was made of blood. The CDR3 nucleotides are TGTGCCACCAGCAGGGCAAGGAAGTGGGGTGGGGTGGAGACCCAGTACTTC. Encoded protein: CATSRARKWGGVETQYF.